This entry is about one T cell receptor (beta chain). What it binds is unknown. CDR1 and CDR2 (germline): SQVTM, ANQGSEA. V lost 7 bases, J lost 6 bases, and 10 bases lay in between. The CDR3 covers 11 residues. This entry comes from a study of shared clonotypes between healthy human individuals. Findings of the study overall: Sampling covered blood only; tissue repertoires likely differ. Estimated richness was generally greater in naive than memory subsets.

Profiling relied on immunoSEQ multiplex PCR, and the TCRdb table lists in-frame clones only, not all of them. This sample has around 350,000 clones, with about 70% found just once. Sequenced material: memory CD4+ T cells sorted from blood. The subset: CD45RA-negative fraction. The receptor was isolated from a man between 25 and 39 years old in good health. The gene calls are TRBV29-1 and TRBJ2-1; no reliable D call. CDR3 nucleotide sequence: TGCAGCGCCCGGGTCTCCAATGAGCAGTTCTTC. Translated, it gives CSARVSNEQFF.